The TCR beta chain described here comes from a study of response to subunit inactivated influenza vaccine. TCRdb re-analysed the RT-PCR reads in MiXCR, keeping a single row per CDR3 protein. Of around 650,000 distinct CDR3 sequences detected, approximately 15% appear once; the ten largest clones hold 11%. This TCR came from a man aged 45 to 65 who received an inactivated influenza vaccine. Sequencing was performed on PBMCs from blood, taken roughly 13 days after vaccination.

Here the CDR3 DNA reads TGTGCCAGCAGCACAAGAAGCGGGAGGTCTCTCTACGAGCAGTACTTC. Its translation is CASSTRSGRSLYEQYF. The V and J genes are TRBV9 and TRBJ2-7, with 9 bases fitting TRBD2. The CDR3 is 16 residues long. V trimming: 4 bases; J trimming: 3 bases; junction bases outside the gene matches: 11. Germline V gene data show CDR1 as SGDLS and CDR2 as YYNGEE.